This T cell receptor beta chain originates from a study of beta chain features in type 1 diabetes. This clone has only a few counts. This sample also contains other DNA sequences that code for the same CDR3. The CDR3 length is 14 residues. The germline V gene has CDR1 SGDLS and CDR2 YYNGEE. J was trimmed by 4 bases and V by 2 bases; bases with no gene match: 0. The authors reverse transcribed all of the isolated RNA, so sequencing captured expressed TCRB transcripts. Repertoires were generated with immunoSEQ multiplex PCR, while TCRdb's copy carries only in-frame clones and drops some. The table shows 400,000 to 600,000 clones, with 30% occurring only once.

J is TRBJ2-1 and V is TRBV9; TRBD2 matches 10 bases. The sequence was obtained from a man aged 18 to 29 in good health. Sequenced: naive CD4+ T cells from blood. CDR3: CASSVTSGYNEQFF. For the CDR3, the DNA is TGTGCCAGCAGCGTGACTAGCGGGTACAATGAGCAGTTCTTC. The full variable domain, rest sourced from reference TRBV9 and TRBJ2-1, is DSGVTQTPKHLITATGQRVTLRCSPRSGDLSVYWYQQSLDQGLQFLIQYYNGEERAKGNILERFSAQQFPDLHSELNLSSLELGDSALYFCASSVTSGYNEQFFGPGTRLTVL.